This note documents a single TCR beta chain sequence. The antigen is unknown. The CDR3 extends over 21 amino acids. Losses at the gene ends were 4 bases for V and 3 bases for J; bases not matched to a gene: 17. Germline CDR1 and CDR2: SGHRS and YFSETQ. The sample comes from a study of T cell responses to AZD1222 COVID-19 vaccine. Study as a whole: Pooled together were second doses at about 4 or about 12 weeks. The study, taken as a whole, reports: With dominance at 160-218 and 743-854, vaccine-associated CD4 TCRs spanned spike. An increase in Spike-specific TCR breadth and depth was observed after two AZD1222 doses.

Produced via immunoSEQ multiplex PCR; TCRdb's table is partial and in-frame only. Of 130,000 or so clones detected, around 84% appear once; the ten largest clones hold approximately 12%. The material was peripheral blood, obtained on day 0 of AZD1222 vaccination. The chain uses TRBV5-1 and TRBJ2-3; 16 bases align to TRBD2. This receptor was obtained from an adult in good health. CDR3 nucleotides: TGCGCCAGCAGCCTGAGAGGGACTAGCGGGGGGGCCGGTATAGTTACAGATACGCAGTATTTT. The encoded protein is CASSLRGTSGGAGIVTDTQYF. Full variable domain (missing parts from reference TRBV5-1 and TRBJ2-3): KAGVTQTPRYLIKTRGQQVTLSCSPISGHRSVSWYQQTPGQGLQFLFEYFSETQRNKGNFPGRFSGRQFSNSRSEMNVSTLELGDSALYLCASSLRGTSGGAGIVTDTQYFGPGTRLTVL.